Listed below are T cell receptor beta chains from one sample, sequenced in a study of control samples from healthy donors and cancer patients. Profiling relied on immunoSEQ multiplex PCR, and the TCRdb table lists in-frame clones only, not all of them. The profile shows about 120,000 clones, about 91% of them singletons. The sequenced material came from blood. These receptors all stem from a man aged 35 to 55 in good health. The CDR3 runs from the conserved cysteine through the conserved F or W. D genes are given only for firm matches. Size tells how often a clone was seen (once, few, many) or the class of an expanded clone, and some rows leave it out.

- - TRBJ2-2 TRBV5-1 TGCGCCAGCAGAACTTCCGGGACACAGAACACCGGGGAGCTGTTTTTT CASRTSGTQNTGELFF
once - TRBJ1-1 TRBV5-6 TGTGCCAGCAGGGCGACGGGAGAGAACACTGAAGCTTTCTTT CASRATGENTEAFF
- - TRBJ2-2 TRBV30 TGTGCCTGGAGTGGTCAGGCCACCGGGGAGCTGTTTTTT CAWSGQATGELFF
- - TRBJ2-5 TRBV20-1 TGCAGTGCCTCCGATCGAGAGACCCAGTACTTC CSASDRETQYF
- - TRBJ1-4 TRBV5-1 TGCGCCAGCAGCGCGGGGGGGTTGGAAAAACTGTTTTTT CASSAGGLEKLFF
- TRBD1 TRBJ1-2 TRBV3-1/TRBV3-2 TGTGCCAGCAGCCGAAATAACAGGGGGCTGAACTATGGCTACACCTTC CASSRNNRGLNYGYTF
- - TRBJ1-3 TRBV7-2 TGTGCCAGCAGCTTAGCGCTGGGGGCGGGAAACACCATATATTTT CASSLALGAGNTIYF
few - TRBJ1-1 TRBV3-1/TRBV3-2 TGTGCCAGCAGCCCCCGGTCCCCGACTGAAGCTTTCTTT CASSPRSPTEAFF
- TRBD1 TRBJ1-2 TRBV5-6 TGTGCCAGCAGCCCAGAGACAGGGGGATATGGCTACACCTTC CASSPETGGYGYTF
- - TRBJ2-7 TRBV24-1 TGTGCCACCAGTGATTCGCTACAGGGAACTTACGAGCAGTACTTC CATSDSLQGTYEQYF
- - TRBJ2-7 TRBV9 TGTGCCAGCAGCGTTTACGACGAAGGGGCAGTCTACGAGCAGTACTTC CASSVYDEGAVYEQYF
once - TRBJ1-1 TRBV7-9 TGTGCCAGCGGCCGGACCATGAACACTGAAGCTTTCTTT CASGRTMNTEAFF
- - TRBJ1-1 TRBV19 TGTGCCAGTAGTATTACAATGAACACTGAAGCTTTCTTT CASSITMNTEAFF
- TRBD1 TRBJ2-7 TRBV10-3 TGTGCCATCCTGGGACAGGGATTTCACGAGCAGTACTTC CAILGQGFHEQYF
- - TRBJ2-1 TRBV5-1 TGCGCCAGCAGCCCACGCCTGGTCGCATACAATGAGCAGTTCTTC CASSPRLVAYNEQFF
- - TRBJ2-5 TRBV7-2 TGTGCCAGCAGCTCCCAGGGTTTTAGAGAGACCCAGTACTTC CASSSQGFRETQYF
once - TRBJ2-7 TRBV7-7 TGTGCCAGCAGGGTCTTTGGACAGTCCTACGAGCAGTACTTC CASRVFGQSYEQYF
- - TRBJ2-3 TRBV9 TGTGCCAGCAGCCCCAGTTGGGGGGCGAGCACAGATACGCAGTATTTT CASSPSWGASTDTQYF
- TRBD1 TRBJ1-5 TRBV12-3/TRBV12-4 TGTGCCAGCAGTCTCTTAGGGGGCCAGCCCCAGCATTTT CASSLLGGQPQHF
- - TRBJ1-2 TRBV18 TGTGCCAGCTCACCACATAAGGGGGATGGCTACACCTTC CASSPHKGDGYTF
- TRBD1 TRBJ1-2 TRBV6-2/TRBV6-3 TGTGCCAGCAGTTCCGCGACAGGGGAGACGGGGGGCTACACCTTC CASSSATGETGGYTF
once - TRBJ1-6 TRBV10-3 TGTGCCATCAGCGCGCAAACGGGTAATTCACCCCTCCACTTT CAISAQTGNSPLHF
- - TRBJ1-2 TRBV4-2 TGTGCCAGCAGCCCGAAAGGGGGGGCAGGGGGCTACACCTTC CASSPKGGAGGYTF
- - TRBJ1-3 TRBV4-1 TGCGCCAGCAGCCAAGCTGGTGGAAACACCATATATTTT CASSQAGGNTIYF
- - TRBJ2-3 TRBV27 TGTGCCAGCAGTCTCCGACGTCGAGATACGCAGTATTTT CASSLRRRDTQYF
- - TRBJ2-2 TRBV7-8 TGTGCCAGCAGCTTAGGGCGGACCAACACCGGGGAGCTGTTTTTT CASSLGRTNTGELFF
once - TRBJ2-7 TRBV5-6 TGTGCCAGCAGCTTGGCAGAATACGAGCAGTACTTC CASSLAEYEQYF
- TRBD1 TRBJ2-7 TRBV11-2 TGTGCCAGCAGCCATTTGAGGGGGCAGAACGAGCAGTACTTC CASSHLRGQNEQYF
few - TRBJ2-5 TRBV7-9 TGTGCCAGCAGCTTATTAGAGACCCAGTACTTC CASSLLETQYF
- TRBD1 TRBJ1-2 TRBV24-1 TGTGCCACCAGTGAAGGAACAGGGGGCTGGGGAGGCTACACCTTC CATSEGTGGWGGYTF
- - TRBJ2-7 TRBV4-3 TGCGCCAGCAGCCAGCACACAGGGAGTTACGAGCAGTACTTC CASSQHTGSYEQYF
once TRBD2 TRBJ2-5 TRBV7-9 TGTGCCAGCAGCGTAGCTCTAAGCGGGGGGGCGGGGGAGACCCAGTACTTC CASSVALSGGAGETQYF
- - TRBJ2-7 TRBV7-3 TGTGCCAGCAGCCCAGGGGTTAGCGAGCAGTACTTC CASSPGVSEQYF
- TRBD2 TRBJ2-3 TRBV27 TGTGCCAGCAGTACCTGGGGTAGCGGGGGTATGGGTACGCAGTATTTT CASSTWGSGGMGTQYF
- TRBD1 TRBJ1-1 TRBV29-1 TGCAGCGTTACAGGGGAGGGGGCGGAGAACACTGAAGCTTTCTTT CSVTGEGAENTEAFF
- - TRBJ1-4 TRBV7-3 TGTGCCAGCAGCTCCGGGGCCCATGAAAAACTGTTTTTT CASSSGAHEKLFF
- TRBD1 TRBJ1-2 TRBV9 TGTGCCAGCAGCGTAGGATTGGACAGGGCACACGGCTACACCTTC CASSVGLDRAHGYTF
- - TRBJ2-6 TRBV5-1 TGCGCCAGCAGCTTGGGCGGCTCTGGGGCCAACGTCCTGACTTTC CASSLGGSGANVLTF